Here is one T cell receptor beta chain with its context. What it binds is not known. The CDR3 loop spans 17 amino acids. The junction had 5 bases not matched to a gene; V was cut back by 0 bases and J by 1 base. Germline V gives CDR1 LGHNA, CDR2 YNFKEQ. These data originate in a study of cytomegalovirus exposure and HLA in healthy donors. Study-level results: For TCR beta chains, V- and J-gene trimming was later linked to a missense DCLRE1C variant. Another analysis was done later, and it associated around 15,000 TCR beta sequences with HLA alleles at 0.05 false discovery rate. Follow-up analysis seemed to connect common viral pathogens with several of the most significant clusters identified. As a later analysis revealed, the rate of TCR association differed by HLA locus, with DRB1 most and HLA-C fewest.

Both 60 Vbeta primers and 13 Jbeta primers went into the PCR. The table came from immunoSEQ multiplex PCR; TCRdb's copy has only in-frame clones and leaves some out. The sample yields tens of thousands of clones, roughly 76% seen once. Sequenced input: PBMCs. V is TRBV4-2 and J is TRBJ2-3; 9 bases fit TRBD1. This TCR was recovered from a middle-aged woman in good health and CMV-seropositive. CDR3 sequence: CASSQDPQGAGTDTQYF. CDR3 in DNA: TGTGCCAGCAGCCAAGACCCACAGGGGGCTGGCACAGATACGCAGTATTTT.